This record looks at one TCR beta chain sequence and its context. The antigen remains unidentified. This entry belongs to a study of cytomegalovirus exposure and HLA in healthy donors. General study points: Overall, under 200 TCR beta chains were annotated as cytomegalovirus-associated. In vitro, three CMV-associated chains proved specific for CMV antigens.

This table comes from immunoSEQ multiplex PCR, and its TCRdb copy is limited to in-frame clones, with some not included. This table holds under 200,000 clones, 84% found once. Sequencing was performed on PBMCs. This sequence was found in a man between 18 and 29 years old in good health and CMV-seropositive.

The CDR3 DNA follows: TGTGCCACCCGGGCCCGGGGACAGGGGATTGGCGAGCAGTACTTC. It codes for CATRARGQGIGEQYF. The chain links TRBV10-3 to TRBJ2-7, with 10 bases aligning to TRBD1. The ends lost 10 bases at V and 6 bases at J; junction bases unmatched: 15. CDR3 length: 15 residues. Germline V CDR1 and CDR2: ENHRY, SYGVKD.